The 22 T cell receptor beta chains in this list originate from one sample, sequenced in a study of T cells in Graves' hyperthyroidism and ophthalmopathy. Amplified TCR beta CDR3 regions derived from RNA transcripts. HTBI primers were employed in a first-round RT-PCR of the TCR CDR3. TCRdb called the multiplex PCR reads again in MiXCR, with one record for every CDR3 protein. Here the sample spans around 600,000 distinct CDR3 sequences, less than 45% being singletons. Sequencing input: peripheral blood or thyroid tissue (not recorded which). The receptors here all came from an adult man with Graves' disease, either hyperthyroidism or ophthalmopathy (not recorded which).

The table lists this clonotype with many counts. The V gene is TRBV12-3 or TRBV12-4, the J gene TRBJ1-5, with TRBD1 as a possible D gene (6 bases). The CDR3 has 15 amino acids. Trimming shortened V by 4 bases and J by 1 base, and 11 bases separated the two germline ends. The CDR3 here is CASSYSQGSNQPQHF. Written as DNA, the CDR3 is TGTGCCAGCAGTTACAGCCAGGGGAGCAATCAGCCCCAGCATTTT.

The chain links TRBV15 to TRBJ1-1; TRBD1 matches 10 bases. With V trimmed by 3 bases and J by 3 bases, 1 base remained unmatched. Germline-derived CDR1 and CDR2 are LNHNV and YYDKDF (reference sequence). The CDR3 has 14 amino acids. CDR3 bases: TGTGCCACCAGCAGCGGGACAGGGGACACTGAAGCTTTCTTT. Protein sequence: CATSSGTGDTEAFF. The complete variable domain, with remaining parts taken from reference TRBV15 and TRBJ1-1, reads DAMVIQNPRYQVTQFGKPVTLSCSQTLNHNVMYWYQQKSSQAPKLLFHYYDKDFNNEADTPDNFQSRRPNTSFCFLDIRSPGLGDTAMYLCATSSGTGDTEAFFGQGTRLTVV.

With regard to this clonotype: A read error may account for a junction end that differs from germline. The CDR3 DNA is TGCGCCAGCAGCTTGGAACGGCGCTCGAACACTGAAGCTTTCTTT. It specifies CASSLERRSNTEAFF. The V gene is TRBV5-4, the J gene TRBJ1-1, with D unclear. Per germline, CDR1 SGHNT and CDR2 YYREEE (reference sequence). This CDR3 region has 15 residues.

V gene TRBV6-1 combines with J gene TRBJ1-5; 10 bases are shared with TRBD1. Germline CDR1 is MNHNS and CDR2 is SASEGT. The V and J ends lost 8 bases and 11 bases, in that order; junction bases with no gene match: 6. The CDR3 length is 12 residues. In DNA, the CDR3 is TGTGCCAGCGGGACAGGGGCGCGGACCCAGCATTTT. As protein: CASGTGARTQHF.

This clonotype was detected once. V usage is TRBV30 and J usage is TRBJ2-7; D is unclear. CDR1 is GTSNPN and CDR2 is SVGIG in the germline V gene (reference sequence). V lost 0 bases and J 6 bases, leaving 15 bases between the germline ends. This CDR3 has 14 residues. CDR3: CAWSVLVSLSEQYF. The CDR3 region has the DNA TGTGCCTGGAGTGTACTGGTATCCCTCTCCGAGCAGTACTTC.

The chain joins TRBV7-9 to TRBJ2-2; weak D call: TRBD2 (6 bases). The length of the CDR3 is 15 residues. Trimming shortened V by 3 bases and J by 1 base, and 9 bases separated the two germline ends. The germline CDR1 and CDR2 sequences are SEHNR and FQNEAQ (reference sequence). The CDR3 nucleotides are TGTGCCAGCAGCTTGGGCGGGGTGAACACCGGGGAGCTGTTTTTT. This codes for CASSLGGVNTGELFF.

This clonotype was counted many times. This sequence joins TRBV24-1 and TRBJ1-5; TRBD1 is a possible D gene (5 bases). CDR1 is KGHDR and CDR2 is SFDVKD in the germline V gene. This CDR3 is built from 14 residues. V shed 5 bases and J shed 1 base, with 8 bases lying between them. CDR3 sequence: CATSGRDSNQPQHF. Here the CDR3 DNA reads TGTGCCACCAGTGGCCGGGACAGCAATCAGCCCCAGCATTTT.

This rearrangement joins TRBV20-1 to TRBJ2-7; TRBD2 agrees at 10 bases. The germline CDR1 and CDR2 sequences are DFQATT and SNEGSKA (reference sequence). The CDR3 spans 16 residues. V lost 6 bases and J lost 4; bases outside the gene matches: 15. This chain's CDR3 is CSASEVAGGPLYEQYF. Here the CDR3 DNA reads TGCAGTGCCAGTGAGGTAGCGGGAGGCCCATTGTACGAGCAGTACTTC.

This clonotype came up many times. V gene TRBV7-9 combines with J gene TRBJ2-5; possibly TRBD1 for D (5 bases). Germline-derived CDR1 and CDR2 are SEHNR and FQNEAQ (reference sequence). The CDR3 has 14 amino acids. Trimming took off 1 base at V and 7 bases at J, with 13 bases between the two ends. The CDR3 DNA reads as TGTGCCAGCAGCTTAGGGCAGGGCCTCGGGACCCAGTACTTC. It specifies CASSLGQGLGTQYF.

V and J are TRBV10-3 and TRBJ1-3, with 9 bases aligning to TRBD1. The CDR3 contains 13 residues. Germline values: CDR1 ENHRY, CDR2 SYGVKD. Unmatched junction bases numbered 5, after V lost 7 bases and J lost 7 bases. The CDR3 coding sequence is TGTGCCATCACTAGACAGGGGGGGAACACCATATATTTT. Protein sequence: CAITRQGGNTIYF.

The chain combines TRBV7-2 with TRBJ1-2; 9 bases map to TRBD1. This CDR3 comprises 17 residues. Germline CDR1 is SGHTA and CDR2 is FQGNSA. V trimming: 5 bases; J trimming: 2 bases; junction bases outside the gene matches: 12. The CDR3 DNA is TGTGCCAGCAGCGCTGAACACCGAGGGACAGGGAACTATGGCTACACCTTC. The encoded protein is CASSAEHRGTGNYGYTF.

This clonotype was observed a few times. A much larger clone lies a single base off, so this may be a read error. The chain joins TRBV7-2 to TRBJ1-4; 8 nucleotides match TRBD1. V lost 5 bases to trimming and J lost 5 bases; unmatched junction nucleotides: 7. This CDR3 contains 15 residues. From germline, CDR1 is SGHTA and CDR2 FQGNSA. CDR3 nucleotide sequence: TGTGCCAGCAGCCCTCGGACAGGGAGAAATGAAAAACTGTTTTTT. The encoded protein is CASSPRTGRNEKLFF.

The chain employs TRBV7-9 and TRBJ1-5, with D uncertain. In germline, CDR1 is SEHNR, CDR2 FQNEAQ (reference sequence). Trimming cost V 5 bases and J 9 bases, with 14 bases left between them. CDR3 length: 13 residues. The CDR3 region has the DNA TGTGCCAGCAGCCTCGACCCCGAGGGGCCCCAGCATTTT. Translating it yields CASSLDPEGPQHF.

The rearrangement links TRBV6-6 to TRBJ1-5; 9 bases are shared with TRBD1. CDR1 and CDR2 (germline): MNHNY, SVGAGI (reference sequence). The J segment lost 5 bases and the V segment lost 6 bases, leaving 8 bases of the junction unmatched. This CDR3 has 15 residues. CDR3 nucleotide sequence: TGTGCCAGCAGCTTTGACAGGGGGGGTTATCAGCCCCAGCATTTT. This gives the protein CASSFDRGGYQPQHF.

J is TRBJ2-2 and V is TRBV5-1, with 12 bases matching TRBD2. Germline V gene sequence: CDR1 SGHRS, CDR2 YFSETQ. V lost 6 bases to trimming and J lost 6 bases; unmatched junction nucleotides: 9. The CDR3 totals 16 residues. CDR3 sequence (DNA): TGCGCCAGCACGGGACTAGCGGGTTCCCGACCCGGGGAGCTGTTTTTT. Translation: CASTGLAGSRPGELFF.

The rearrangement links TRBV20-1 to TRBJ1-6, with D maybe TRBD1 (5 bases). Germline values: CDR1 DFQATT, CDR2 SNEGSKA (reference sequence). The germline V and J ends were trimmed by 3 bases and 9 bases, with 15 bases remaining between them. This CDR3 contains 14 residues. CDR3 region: CSASPPGLLSPLHF. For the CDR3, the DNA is TGCAGTGCTAGCCCCCCGGGACTTCTTTCACCCCTCCACTTT.

CDR3 DNA sequence: TGTGCCATCAGGGGAGACGGGGTTGGCTACACCTTC. The encoded protein is CAIRGDGVGYTF. The V and J genes are TRBV6-1 and TRBJ1-2, with TRBD1 as a possible D gene (6 bases). Trimming cost V 10 bases and J 7 bases, with 16 bases left between them. The CDR3 is made up of 12 amino acids. Germline V gene sequence: CDR1 MNHNS, CDR2 SASEGT.

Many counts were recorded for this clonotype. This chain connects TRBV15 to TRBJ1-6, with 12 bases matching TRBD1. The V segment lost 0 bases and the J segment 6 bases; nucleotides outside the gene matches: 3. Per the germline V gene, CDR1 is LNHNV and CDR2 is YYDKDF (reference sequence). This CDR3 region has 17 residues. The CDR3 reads CATSRDRDRGLNSPLHF. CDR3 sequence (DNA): TGTGCCACCAGCAGAGATCGGGACAGGGGGCTTAATTCACCCCTCCACTTT.

Written as DNA, the CDR3 is TGTGCCAGCAGCTTAGGCGGGAGGGCCGACTACGAGCAGTACTTC. Its protein product is CASSLGGRADYEQYF. The chain employs TRBV7-3 and TRBJ2-7; 9 bases are shared with TRBD2. CDR3 length: 15 amino acids. The junction had 5 bases not matched to a gene; V was cut back by 2 bases and J by 3 bases. Germline V CDR1 and CDR2: SGHTA, FQGTGA.

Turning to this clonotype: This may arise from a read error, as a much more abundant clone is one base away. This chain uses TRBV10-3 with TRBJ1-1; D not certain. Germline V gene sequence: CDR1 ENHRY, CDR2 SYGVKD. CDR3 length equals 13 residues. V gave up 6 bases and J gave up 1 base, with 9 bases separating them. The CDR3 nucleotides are TGTGCCATCAGCTTACAGAGGAACACTGAAGCTTTCTTT. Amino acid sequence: CAISLQRNTEAFF.

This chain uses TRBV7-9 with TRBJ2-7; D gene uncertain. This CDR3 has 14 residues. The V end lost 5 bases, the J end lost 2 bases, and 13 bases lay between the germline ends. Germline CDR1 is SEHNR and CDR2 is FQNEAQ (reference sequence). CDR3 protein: CASSKTDGTYEQYF. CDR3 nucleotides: TGTGCCAGCAGCAAGACCGACGGAACCTACGAGCAGTACTTC.

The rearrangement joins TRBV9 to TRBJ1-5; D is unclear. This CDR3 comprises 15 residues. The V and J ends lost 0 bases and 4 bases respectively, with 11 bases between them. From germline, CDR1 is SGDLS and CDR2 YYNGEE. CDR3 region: CASSVDAGYNQPQHF. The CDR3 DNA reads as TGTGCCAGCAGCGTAGATGCAGGCTATAATCAGCCCCAGCATTTT.